This T cell receptor (beta chain) was retrieved from a study of regulatory T cells in long-lasting Graves disease. On the study more broadly: Treatment with antithyroid drugs for over 5 years, together with positive TSH receptor antibodies, meant persistent Graves' disease. General study findings and limits: The small sample size may have reduced accuracy. The study found persistent patients shared more public clonotypes (2,741) than new patients (about 1,000).

Time point denoted: persistent/refractory GD, antithyroid drugs over 5 years with positive TRAb. RNA extracted from PBMCs served as the sequencing template. There are a few counts of this clonotype. The target antigen is unknown. Libraries of TCR beta came from iRepertoire HTBI primers plus Arm-PCR of CDR3 regions. Original methodology: Sample data revealed approximately 62 TRBV and 12 to 15 TRBJ segments. TCRdb analysed the multiplex PCR reads with MiXCR anew, one entry per CDR3 protein. The V and J calls here are based on TCRdb, not the publication. The table includes about 430,000 distinct CDR3 sequences, approximately 22% detected once. The CDR3 runs to 13 residues. Trimming stripped 2 bases from V and 4 bases from J, with 5 bases between. Germline V lookup: CDR1 MNHEY, CDR2 SMNVEV (reference sequence).

The TCR originated in a female donor with Graves disease. This specimen consisted of peripheral blood mononuclear cells (PBMCs), obtained when the disease was refractory, from a patient treated with antithyroid drugs. This sequence joins TRBV27 and TRBJ2-2; D is uncertain. This CDR3 reads CASSLSTTGELFF. The CDR3 coding sequence is TGTGCCAGCAGTTTAAGTACCACCGGGGAGCTGTTTTTT.